This is a list of T cell receptor beta chains from one sample in a study of blood T cell repertoires in COVID-19. Libraries were prepared by immunoSEQ multiplex PCR; TCRdb keeps only in-frame clonotypes and omits some of them. The data show approximately 380,000 clones, about 89% seen once. Sequencing was performed on PBMCs or T cells enriched from blood (not recorded which). All receptors derive from a woman in her thirties or forties who had been exposed to COVID-19. The CDR3 runs from the conserved cysteine through the conserved F or W. D genes are given only for firm matches. Not all rows give a size; the values are once, few, many and, for expanded clones, a class.

D gene	V gene	J gene	clone size	CDR3 DNA	CDR3 protein
-	TRBV7-9	TRBJ1-6	-	TGTGCCAGCAGTTCTGACAGACTTTATAATTCACCCCTCCACTTT	CASSSDRLYNSPLHF
-	TRBV5-6	TRBJ2-7	-	TGTGCCAGCAGCTTTACAGGGCCCCTCTCCTACGAGCAGTACTTC	CASSFTGPLSYEQYF
-	TRBV10-1	TRBJ2-2	-	TGCGCCAGCAGTGAAAGGAGCACCGGGGAGCTGTTTTTT	CASSERSTGELFF
TRBD1	TRBV9	TRBJ1-5	-	TGTGCCAGCAGCTCAACAGGGGGCAGTCAGCCCCAGCATTTT	CASSSTGGSQPQHF
-	TRBV6-4	TRBJ2-5	-	TGTGCCAGCAGTGATTCTGTTGGTCGAGTCCAAGAGACCCAGTACTTC	CASSDSVGRVQETQYF
TRBD1	TRBV29-1	TRBJ2-7	-	TGCAGCGTTGATGGGGACAGCCCCTACGAGCAGTACTTC	CSVDGDSPYEQYF
TRBD2	TRBV9	TRBJ2-3	-	TGTGCCAGCAGCGATAGCGGGGCGACAGATACGCAGTATTTT	CASSDSGATDTQYF
-	TRBV5-1	TRBJ2-1	-	TGCGCCAGCAGCTCACAGGAAAGCTCCTACAATGAGCAGTTCTTC	CASSSQESSYNEQFF
-	TRBV12-3/TRBV12-4	TRBJ2-7	once	TGTGCCAGCAGGCTAAACTACGAGCAGTACTTC	CASRLNYEQYF
-	TRBV30	TRBJ2-5	once	TGTGCCGGAGGACCTGGGGCCCAGTACTTC	CAGGPGAQYF
-	TRBV9	TRBJ1-4	-	TGTGCCAGCACAGATGGGGCAAAAGGTGAAAAACTGTTTTTT	CASTDGAKGEKLFF
-	TRBV19	TRBJ2-3	-	TGTGCCAGTAGTATATTACGGGACTTCTTGTCAGATACGCAGTATTTT	CASSILRDFLSDTQYF
TRBD1	TRBV12-5	TRBJ2-3	-	TGTGCTAGTGGTTTAGGGACAGGGACAGATACGCAGTATTTT	CASGLGTGTDTQYF
TRBD1	TRBV14	TRBJ2-1	-	TGTGCCAGCAGCCAAAACCATCCGGGACAGGGAAAGTTCTTC	CASSQNHPGQGKFF
TRBD1	TRBV6-2/TRBV6-3	TRBJ1-5	-	TGTGCCAGCAGTTACTCGACAGGGGGCTTCGGAGATCAGCCCCAGCATTTT	CASSYSTGGFGDQPQHF
TRBD1	TRBV27	TRBJ1-2	-	TGTGCCAGCAGTTTATATACAGGGGGGGGTGGCTACACCTTC	CASSLYTGGGGYTF
-	TRBV7-2	TRBJ1-1	-	TGTGCCAGCAGCTTACGCGGACCCAGGGGCACTGAAGCTTTCTTT	CASSLRGPRGTEAFF
-	TRBV30	TRBJ1-1	once	TGTGCCTGGAGTCCGGGGGTATATTACACTGAAGCTTTCTTT	CAWSPGVYYTEAFF
-	TRBV9	TRBJ2-7	-	TGTGCCAGCAGCGTAGGCGGGGTCCCCTCCTACGAGCAGTACTTC	CASSVGGVPSYEQYF
-	TRBV11-2	TRBJ1-5	-	TGTGCCAGCAGCTTAGTCCCAGCGGTACGTCAGCCCCAGCATTTT	CASSLVPAVRQPQHF
-	TRBV19	TRBJ1-2	once	TGTGCCAGTAGCCCCCGAGAGTATGGCTACACCTTC	CASSPREYGYTF
TRBD2	TRBV11-2	TRBJ2-5	-	TGTGCCAGCAGCTTAGGCCGGGGGAGGGTTGAGACCCAGTACTTC	CASSLGRGRVETQYF
TRBD2	TRBV7-9	TRBJ2-7	-	TGTGCCAGCAGCCCTAGCGGGGGCCCCTACGAGCAGTACTTC	CASSPSGGPYEQYF